Listed below are T cell receptor beta chains from one sample, sequenced in a study of monozygotic twins with inflammatory bowel disease. Reanalyzing the 5' RACE reads, TCRdb keeps one entry per CDR3 protein, without DNA. Recorded here are over 200,000 distinct CDR3 sequences; the top ten clones represent roughly 8%. The specimen sequenced was blood. The receptor source for this set is a human donor with ulcerative colitis or Crohn's disease, or a healthy co-twin of an affected twin (not recorded which). The CDR3 runs from the conserved cysteine through the conserved F or W. Part of the rows lack a size; the others show once, few, many or a class for expanded clones.

V gene	J gene	clone size	CDR3 length	CDR3 protein
TRBV19	TRBJ1-5	.	15	CASSTGIYSNQPQHF
TRBV5-1	TRBJ2-7	.	14	CASSFGDATYEQYF
TRBV5-1	TRBJ2-2	.	15	CASSLELSGAGELFF
TRBV12-3/TRBV12-4	TRBJ1-2	.	13	CASRTTGDRGYTF
TRBV28	TRBJ1-1	.	14	CASTDRQMNTEAFF
TRBV12-3/TRBV12-4	TRBJ1-2	.	14	CASSAWDSSYGYTF
TRBV2	TRBJ1-2	.	11	CASTWARGYTF
TRBV11-2	TRBJ1-1	.	18	CASSLGRRTGGLNTEAFF
TRBV10-3	TRBJ2-5	.	15	CAISEGLAVEETQYF
TRBV7-9	TRBJ2-3	.	15	CASSQSGPSTDTQYF
TRBV20-1	TRBJ1-1	medium-sized	13	CSAAQGASTEAFF
TRBV7-9	TRBJ2-1	.	16	CASSSPWVAGVAEQFF
TRBV2	TRBJ2-3	.	16	CASSVPGQGASDTQYF
TRBV12-3/TRBV12-4	TRBJ2-1	.	14	CASSISGSGNEQFF
TRBV11-3	TRBJ2-2	.	13	CASSSSVSGELFF
TRBV15	TRBJ2-1	.	16	CATSREGWGPWNEQFF
TRBV30	TRBJ2-5	.	15	CAWSGTSGTYETQYF
TRBV19	TRBJ2-1	.	11	CASSKHQIQFF
TRBV7-2	TRBJ2-7	.	14	CASSLGRGALEQYF
TRBV20-1	TRBJ2-1	.	13	CSAPPTSGNEQFF
TRBV6-5	TRBJ2-1	.	13	CASSYSYRNEQFF
TRBV20-1	TRBJ2-7	.	13	CSAREGSSYEQYF
TRBV18	TRBJ2-1	.	13	CASSPDAHNEQFF
TRBV7-3	TRBJ2-1	.	17	CASSLRSGSLGGNEQFF
TRBV23-1	TRBJ2-1	.	19	CASSPIRGHKNFSYNEQFF
TRBV28	TRBJ2-4	.	17	CASSLGYRAGVADIQYF
TRBV7-9	TRBJ1-4	.	15	CASSSTSGRNEKLFF
TRBV7-2	TRBJ2-6	.	16	CASSLGAGSGANVLTF
TRBV6-2/TRBV6-3	TRBJ2-2	.	14	CASTQVLTTGELFF
TRBV20-1	TRBJ2-7	.	13	CSATRGRDDEQYF
TRBV18	TRBJ2-1	.	14	CASSPPAGVTEQFF
TRBV6-1	TRBJ1-4	.	15	CASSERDRGPEKLFF
TRBV11-2	TRBJ1-4	.	16	CASSLDSGGAGEKLFF
TRBV6-1	TRBJ2-2	.	18	CASSPLGLAGGPIGELFF
TRBV7-9	TRBJ2-7	.	14	CASSPGLAPYEQYF
TRBV7-9	TRBJ2-1	.	16	CASSFHPSGSYNEQFF
TRBV2	TRBJ2-7	.	11	CASSDGYEQYF
TRBV12-3/TRBV12-4	TRBJ1-2	.	14	CASTGRGRGDGYTF
TRBV29-1	TRBJ1-2	.	14	CSVTGTGGWDGYTF
TRBV24-1	TRBJ2-1	.	16	CATSDSGQGGYNEQFF
TRBV28	TRBJ1-5	.	14	CASSITGPYQPQHF
TRBV12-3/TRBV12-4	TRBJ2-7	.	12	CASSLAVSEQYF
TRBV7-9	TRBJ2-2	.	16	CASSRGTSGNTGELFF
TRBV5-1	TRBJ1-3	.	16	CASSFDLQISGNTIYF
TRBV25-1	TRBJ2-7	.	14	CASSPDRVRDEQYF
TRBV5-6	TRBJ1-5	.	16	CASSLLTGGVGQPQHF
TRBV7-9	TRBJ2-1	.	14	CASSLRQENNEQFF
TRBV4-2	TRBJ2-5	.	15	CASSQELHTQETQYF
TRBV10-3	TRBJ1-3	.	15	CAITQTGLSGNTIYF